The 22 T cell receptor beta chains presented below share a single source sample, sequenced in a study of identical twins (dated by TCRdb to 2015 to 2016). The method behind the library was 5' RACE. Sequenced using an Illumina HiSeq 2000. The public reads were reprocessed in TCRdb via fastp at Q25 and MiXCR, keeping in-frame beta chains. Identical CDR3 proteins give one entry, which carries the most common genes and DNA. Recorded for this sample are nearly 900,000 distinct CDR3 sequences; roughly 12% of them occurred a single time. The biggest ten clones account for around 1.6% of the sample. These data were also filed under a second study, of yellow fever vaccine responses in identical twins.

The sample consisted of PBMCs. The receptors were sampled from a woman younger than 35 in good health.

With respect to this clonotype: At one of its ends the junction is not consistent with the germline gene, which may arise from a read error. The rearrangement links TRBV12-3 or TRBV12-4 to TRBJ2-7, with D tentatively TRBD2 (6 bases). This CDR3 is built from 11 residues. The CDR3 loop reads CASSLGGEQSF. Written as DNA, the CDR3 is TGTGCCAGCAGTTTAGGGGGGGAGCAGTCCTTC.

This chain uses TRBV5-1 with TRBJ2-7; 10 bases align to TRBD2. This CDR3 region has 18 residues. CDR1 and CDR2 (germline): SGHRS, YFSETQ. The J segment lost 2 bases and the V segment lost 0 bases, leaving 11 bases of the junction unmatched. CDR3 sequence: CASSLAGTSARLPYEQYF. CDR3 bases: TGCGCCAGCAGCTTGGCCGGGACTAGCGCACGGCTCCCCTACGAGCAGTACTTC. Variable domain in full (rest from reference TRBV5-1 and TRBJ2-7): KAGVTQTPRYLIKTRGQQVTLSCSPISGHRSVSWYQQTPGQGLQFLFEYFSETQRNKGNFPGRFSGRQFSNSRSEMNVSTLELGDSALYLCASSLAGTSARLPYEQYFGPGTRLTVT.

V gene TRBV7-9 combines with J gene TRBJ2-2; a possible D gene is TRBD1 (6 bases). Germline CDR1 and CDR2: SEHNR and FQNEAQ (reference sequence). V dropped 7 bases and J dropped 4 bases, with 13 bases sitting between them. The CDR3 sequence is 14 residues long. The CDR3 loop reads CASKGEVGTGELFF. In nucleotides, the CDR3 is TGTGCCAGCAAGGGGGAAGTAGGCACCGGGGAGCTGTTTTTT.

This clonotype has just a few counts. The chain couples TRBV27 to TRBJ2-3; D not certain. Germline CDR1 MNHEY, CDR2 SMNVEV (reference sequence). This CDR3 has 15 amino acids. V lost 0 bases and J 5 bases, leaving 12 bases between the germline ends. The CDR3 region is CASSLSSADRDTQYF. In DNA form, the CDR3 reads TGTGCCAGCAGTTTATCGTCGGCAGACCGAGATACGCAGTATTTT.

This chain links TRBV7-2 with TRBJ2-3, with 10 bases that match TRBD2. This CDR3 has 16 residues. V lost 2 bases, J lost 5 bases, and 7 bases stayed unmatched. Germline values: CDR1 SGHTA, CDR2 FQGNSA. Written as DNA, the CDR3 is TGTGCCAGCAGCTTAATGAGCGGGGGGGCCGGAGATACGCAGTATTTT. This codes for CASSLMSGGAGDTQYF. Using reference TRBV7-2 and TRBJ2-3 for the parts outside the CDR3, the full variable domain is GAGVSQSPSNKVTEKGKDVELRCDPISGHTALYWYRQSLGQGLEFLIYFQGNSAPDKSGLPSDRFSAERTGGSVSTLTIQRTQQEDSAVYLCASSLMSGGAGDTQYFGPGTRLTVL.

The J gene is TRBJ1-6, the V gene TRBV5-5; 7 bases match TRBD1. The CDR3 consists of 13 residues. V was clipped by 6 bases and J by 9 bases; unmatched bases: 6. The germline gives CDR1 SGHKS, CDR2 YYEKEE (reference sequence). CDR3 nucleotide sequence: TGTGCCAGCACGACAAACAGGGGTTCACCCCTCCACTTT. Amino acid sequence: CASTTNRGSPLHF.

The chain recombines TRBV11-3 with TRBJ2-5; 12 bases fit TRBD2. Germline CDR1 is SGHNT and CDR2 is YENEEA. CDR3 length: 16 amino acids. J gave up 5 bases and V 5 bases, and 9 bases lay outside the gene matches. The CDR3 nucleotides read TGTGCCAGCAGCACCAGACTAGCGGGAGAGCGGGAGACCCAGTACTTC. This gives the protein CASSTRLAGERETQYF.

The chain links TRBV5-4 to TRBJ1-1; D gene ambiguous. Germline CDR1 and CDR2: SGHNT and YYREEE (reference sequence). Trimming removed 5 bases at V and 3 bases at J, with 17 bases between. The CDR3 consists of 15 residues. In DNA form, the CDR3 reads TGTGCCAGCAGGGTTGGAGGTCAGGTTGACACTGAAGCTTTCTTT. It codes for CASRVGGQVDTEAFF.

This clonotype was counted between two and nine times. V gene TRBV10-3 combines with J gene TRBJ2-1, with 7 bases matching TRBD2. Germline lookup yields CDR1 ENHRY and CDR2 SYGVKD. V lost 10 bases, J lost 4 bases, and 19 bases stayed unmatched. The CDR3 totals 17 residues. Written as DNA, the CDR3 is TGTGCCAACGCGCCCCGGGATGCTGGGGGGGGGTACAATGAGCAGTTCTTC. This encodes CANAPRDAGGGYNEQFF.

A few counts support this clonotype. This chain uses TRBV9 with TRBJ2-3, with D perhaps given as TRBD1 or TRBD2 (5 bases each). Germline-derived CDR1 and CDR2 are SGDLS and YYNGEE. The CDR3 runs to 16 residues. Between the trimmed V and J ends, which lost 0 bases and 1 base, there was a span of 12 bases. CDR3 in DNA: TGTGCCAGCAGCGTAGAGGGGCCCGGGGGCACAGATACGCAGTATTTT. Protein product: CASSVEGPGGTDTQYF.

This clonotype was detected once. The chain's CDR3 is CASSPEVGGLAGELFF. CDR3 bases: TGTGCCAGCAGCCCAGAGGTTGGGGGACTCGCCGGGGAGCTGTTTTTT. The chain is built from TRBV7-8 and TRBJ2-2, with D perhaps matching TRBD2 (6 bases). Per germline, CDR1 SGHVS and CDR2 FQNEAQ. Trimming cost V 5 bases and J 6 bases, with 19 bases left between them. This CDR3 is 16 amino acids long.

This clonotype was observed a few times. The CDR3 coding sequence is TGCAGTGCTAGAGCGGGAACCTACGAGCAGTACGTC. Its protein product is CSARAGTYEQYV. The chain carries TRBV20-1 and TRBJ2-7; TRBD2 might be the D (5 bases). Germline CDR1 and CDR2: DFQATT and SNEGSKA (reference sequence). The ends were cut back, 1 base at V and 2 bases at J, with 6 bases in the middle. The CDR3 has 12 residues.

The V gene is TRBV5-1, the J gene TRBJ2-1, with 7 bases fitting TRBD2. CDR3 length: 15 residues. Per the germline V gene, CDR1 is SGHRS and CDR2 is YFSETQ. V was clipped by 0 bases and J by 5 bases; unmatched bases: 5. This CDR3 is CASSLGPSGHNEQFF. In DNA, the CDR3 is TGCGCCAGCAGCTTGGGTCCTAGCGGCCACAATGAGCAGTTCTTC.

The sample holds a few counts of this clonotype. V usage is TRBV6-1 and J usage is TRBJ1-1; no reliable D call. Germline-derived CDR1 and CDR2 are MNHNS and SASEGT. The ends were cut back, 2 bases at V and 2 bases at J, with 6 bases in the middle. The CDR3 has 13 residues. The CDR3 here is CASSEMSNTEAFF. The CDR3 bases are TGTGCCAGCAGTGAAATGTCTAACACTGAAGCTTTCTTT.

The gene calls are TRBV27 and TRBJ1-1, with D unclear. This CDR3 has 14 residues. The V and J ends lost 5 bases and 0 bases respectively, with 10 bases between them. Germline V gene lookup returns CDR1 MNHEY and CDR2 SMNVEV (reference sequence). The CDR3 loop is CASSVDFLNTEAFF. DNA of the CDR3: TGTGCCAGCAGTGTTGATTTTTTGAACACTGAAGCTTTCTTT.

This clonotype was observed many times. The chain uses TRBV5-6 and TRBJ2-3; D may be TRBD1 (6 bases). Germline loops: CDR1 SGHDT, CDR2 YYEEEE. This CDR3 is 13 amino acids long. V was trimmed by 4 bases and J by 6 bases, leaving 12 bases between them. The CDR3 bases are TGTGCCAGCAGCCACACCGACAGGGATACGCAGTATTTT. Translation gives CASSHTDRDTQYF.

This clonotype was observed at least ten times. The chain couples TRBV6-5 to TRBJ2-5, with 15 bases fitting TRBD2. The V gene end was trimmed by 4 bases and the J gene end by 4 bases; junction bases not matched to a gene: 1. Germline CDR1 and CDR2: MNHEY and SVGAGI. The CDR3 is 15 amino acids. The CDR3 loop is CASSWTSGGAETQYF. The CDR3 nucleotides read TGTGCCAGCAGTTGGACTAGCGGGGGGGCAGAGACCCAGTACTTC.

This rearrangement joins TRBV20-1 to TRBJ2-7; possible D gene TRBD1, 6 bases. Trimming pared 0 bases from V and 6 bases from J, leaving 18 bases between. The CDR3 consists of 15 residues. Germline V gene data show CDR1 as DFQATT and CDR2 as SNEGSKA (reference sequence). Here the CDR3 reads CSARDPYQGSGEQYF. Written as DNA, the CDR3 is TGCAGTGCTAGAGATCCCTACCAGGGGTCCGGCGAGCAGTACTTC.

Ten or more counts support this clonotype. The chain joins TRBV24-1 to TRBJ2-1; TRBD1 matches at 9 bases. The ends lost 4 bases at V and 3 bases at J; junction bases unmatched: 6. CDR1 is KGHDR, CDR2 SFDVKD, per germline. This CDR3 has 16 amino acids. The CDR3 region is CATSDLTGGGYNEQFF. CDR3 DNA sequence: TGTGCCACCAGTGACCTGACAGGGGGTGGCTACAATGAGCAGTTCTTC.

The chain employs TRBV10-3 and TRBJ2-7; the match to TRBD1 covers 7 bases. CDR1 and CDR2 (germline): ENHRY, SYGVKD. The junction had 6 bases not matched to a gene; V was cut back by 4 bases and J by 3 bases. The CDR3 extends over 14 amino acids. CDR3 nucleotides: TGTGCCATCAGTGTACAGGGGAACCTCTACGAGCAGTACTTC. This gives the protein CAISVQGNLYEQYF.

The chain joins TRBV12-3 or TRBV12-4 to TRBJ1-1; no definite D call. The V end lost 5 bases, the J end lost 7 bases, and 14 bases lay between the germline ends. The CDR3 has 13 residues. In DNA, the CDR3 is TGTGCCAGCAGTGGTAATTCACCACGTGAAGCTTTCTTT. Protein product: CASSGNSPREAFF.

This clonotype was seen only once. The rearrangement uses TRBV7-3 and TRBJ2-5; the match to TRBD2 covers 12 bases. CDR1 and CDR2 (germline): SGHTA, FQGTGA. V gave up 4 bases and J gave up 3 bases; unmatched junction bases: 6. The length of the CDR3 is 16 residues. The DNA of the CDR3 is TGTGCCAGCAGCTCCGATGGACTAGCGGGAAAAGAGACCCAGTACTTC. Amino acids: CASSSDGLAGKETQYF.